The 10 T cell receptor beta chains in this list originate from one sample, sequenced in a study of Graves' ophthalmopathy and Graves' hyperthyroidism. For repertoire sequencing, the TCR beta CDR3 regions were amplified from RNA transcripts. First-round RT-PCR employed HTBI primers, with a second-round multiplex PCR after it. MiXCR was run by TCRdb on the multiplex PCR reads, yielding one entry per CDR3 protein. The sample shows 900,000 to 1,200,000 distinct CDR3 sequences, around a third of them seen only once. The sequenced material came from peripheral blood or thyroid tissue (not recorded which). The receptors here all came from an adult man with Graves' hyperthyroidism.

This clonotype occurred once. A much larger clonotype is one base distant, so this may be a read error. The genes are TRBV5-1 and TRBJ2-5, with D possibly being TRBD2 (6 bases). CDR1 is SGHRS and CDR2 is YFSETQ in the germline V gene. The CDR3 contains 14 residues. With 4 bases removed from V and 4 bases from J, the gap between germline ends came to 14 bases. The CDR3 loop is CASSPTSFGETQYF. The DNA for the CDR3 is TGCGCCAGCAGCCCGACTAGTTTTGGAGAGACCCAGTACTTC.

The CDR3 sequence is CASSDRGHTF. The CDR3 DNA follows: TGTGCCAGCAGTGACAGGGGGCACACCTTC. The rearrangement uses TRBV6-4 and TRBJ1-2, with 7 bases aligning to TRBD1. The germline CDR1 and CDR2 sequences are MRHNA and SNTAGT. The CDR3 loop spans 10 amino acids. Losses at the gene ends were 2 bases for V and 12 bases for J; bases not matched to a gene: 0.

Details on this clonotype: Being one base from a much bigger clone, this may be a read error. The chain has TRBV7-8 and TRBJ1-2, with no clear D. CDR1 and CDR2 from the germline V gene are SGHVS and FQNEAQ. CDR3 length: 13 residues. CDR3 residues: CASSIADIDGYTF. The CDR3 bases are TGTGCCAGCAGCATAGCGGATATCGACGGCTACACCTTC.

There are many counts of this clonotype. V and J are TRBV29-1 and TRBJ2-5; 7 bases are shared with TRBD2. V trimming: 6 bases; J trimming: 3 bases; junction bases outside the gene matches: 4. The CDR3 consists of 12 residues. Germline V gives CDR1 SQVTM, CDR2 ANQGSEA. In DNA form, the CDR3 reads TGCAGCGTGAGGGGAGGGGAAGAGACCCAGTACTTC. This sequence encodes CSVRGGEETQYF.

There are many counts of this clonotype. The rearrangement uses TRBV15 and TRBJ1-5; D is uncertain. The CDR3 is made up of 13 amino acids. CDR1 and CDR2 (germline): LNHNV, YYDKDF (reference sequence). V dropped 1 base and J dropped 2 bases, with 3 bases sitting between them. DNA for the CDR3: TGTGCCACCAGCAGAGTCGGCAATCAGCCCCAGCATTTT. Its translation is CATSRVGNQPQHF. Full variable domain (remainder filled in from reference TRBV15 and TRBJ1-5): DAMVIQNPRYQVTQFGKPVTLSCSQTLNHNVMYWYQQKSSQAPKLLFHYYDKDFNNEADTPDNFQSRRPNTSFCFLDIRSPGLGDTAMYLCATSRVGNQPQHFGDGTRLSIL.

CDR3 DNA: TGTGCCAGCAGCGACGAATCAGGGCCGACGGATCAGCCCCAGCATTTT. Encoded protein: CASSDESGPTDQPQHF. The chain is built from TRBV11-2 and TRBJ1-5, with D maybe TRBD1 (5 bases). The CDR3 contains 16 residues. V dropped 5 bases and J dropped 5 bases, with 19 bases sitting between them. Germline V gives CDR1 SGHAT, CDR2 FQNNGV.

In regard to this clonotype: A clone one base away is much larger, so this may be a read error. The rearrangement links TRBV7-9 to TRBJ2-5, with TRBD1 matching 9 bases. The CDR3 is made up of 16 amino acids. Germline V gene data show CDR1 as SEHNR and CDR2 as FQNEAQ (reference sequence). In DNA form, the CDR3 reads TGTGCCAACAGCTTCGCCCCTACAGGGGGCTCTGAGACCCAGTACTTC. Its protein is CANSFAPTGGSETQYF.

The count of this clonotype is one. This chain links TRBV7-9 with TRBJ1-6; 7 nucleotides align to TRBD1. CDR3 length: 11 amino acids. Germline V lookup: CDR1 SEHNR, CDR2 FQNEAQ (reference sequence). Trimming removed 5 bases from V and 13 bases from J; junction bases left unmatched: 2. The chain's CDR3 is CASSRGQPLHF. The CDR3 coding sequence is TGTGCCAGCAGCCGGGGACAGCCCCTCCACTTT.

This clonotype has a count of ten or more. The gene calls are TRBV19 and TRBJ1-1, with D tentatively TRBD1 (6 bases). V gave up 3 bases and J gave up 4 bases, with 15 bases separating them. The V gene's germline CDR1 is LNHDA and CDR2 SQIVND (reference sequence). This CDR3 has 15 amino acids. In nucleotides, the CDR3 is TGTGCCAGTAGTATGGGTCAGGGGAGGAGCACTGAAGCTTTCTTT. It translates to CASSMGQGRSTEAFF.

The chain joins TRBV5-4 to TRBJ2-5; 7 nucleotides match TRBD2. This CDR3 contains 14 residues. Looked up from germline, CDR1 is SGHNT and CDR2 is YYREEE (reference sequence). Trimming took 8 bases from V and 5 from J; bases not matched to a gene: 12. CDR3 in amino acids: CASAGEEGYETQYF. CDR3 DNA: TGTGCCAGTGCGGGGGAGGAGGGCTACGAGACCCAGTACTTC. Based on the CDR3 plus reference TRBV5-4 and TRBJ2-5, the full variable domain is ETGVTQSPTHLIKTRGQQVTLRCSSQSGHNTVSWYQQALGQGPQFIFQYYREEENGRGNFPPRFSGLQFPNYSSELNVNALELDDSALYLCASAGEEGYETQYFGPGTRLLVL.